This T cell receptor beta chain was identified in a study of T cell clusters in autoimmune cytopenias (dated by TCRdb to about 2019). Context from the whole study: Per sample, TRB sequencing gave a median depth of roughly 52,000 reads and a median of about 2,300 distinct TRB clonotypes. Alongside healthy, CLL and autoimmune hepatitis controls, autoimmune cytopenia patients had their peripheral blood TRB and IGH repertoires sequenced at active disease and again during treatment follow-up. The study was designed to test whether a disease-specific immune repertoire signature usable as a blood-based biomarker is carried by autoimmune cytopenia patients. The study at large found these results: The cluster-lack signature was not seen for secondary cytopenia versus CLL, apparently masked by the dominant lymphoma-associated repertoire. A lack of physiological T cell clusters in primary autoimmune cytopenia patients was suggested by GLIPH, as 51 clusters were found to be exclusive to healthy donors versus around 17 exclusive to patients. Compared with active autoimmune hepatitis patients, healthy donors had almost three times as many exclusive TRB clusters, a finding consistent with an autoimmunity-wide signature. The T cell clusters were defined in silico only, and their functional role remained to be validated experimentally. The TRB repertoire shifts, including less even repertoires in secondary cytopenia and CLL, mostly reflected lymphoma bias and not autoimmunity.

Multiplex PCR with a touch-down protocol amplified TRB rearrangements, with the TRB-A and TRB-B primer pools combined in a single tube. Illumina adapters and sample indices were added to the amplicons through two consecutive PCR reactions performed with Phusion HS II polymerase. The amplicons were purified from gel with the NucleoSpin Gel and PCR Clean-up kit, after which the amplicons were quantified by Qubit and checked for quality on an Agilent 2100 Bioanalyzer. Sequencing of the libraries was done on an Illumina MiSeq with 600-cycle, single-indexed, paired-end runs. Turning to the authors' computational methods: MiXCR version 2.1.12 with the default MiXCR reference library was used to align and assemble TRB reads. A clone was defined by each unique CDR3 nucleotide sequence, and analysis was restricted to productive sequences with at least two reads. To assess repertoire diversity, an R script computed alpha-parameterized diversity profiles (alpha 0 to 5), which included the Shannon (alpha 1) and Simpson (alpha 2) indices. The tcR package was used to compute combinatorial TRB VJ usage, which was then compared between cohorts by principal component analysis with ade4. GLIPH was used to cluster TCRbeta CDR3s in pairs of cohorts matched for age and read depth, and a Wilcoxon test was used to compare cluster frequencies. After reprocessing by TCRdb, each CDR3 protein sequence is one entry, and no DNA is given. The V and J calls here are based on TCRdb, not the publication. The sample's table lists a count of under 7,500 distinct CDR3 sequences. The top ten clones comprise about a quarter of the sample.

Concerning this clonotype itself: Its target antigen remains unknown.

TRB amplification used 200 to 250 ng of peripheral blood genomic DNA, 30,000 to 40,000 genome equivalents, per sample. Looking up the germline V gene yields CDR1 WSHSY and CDR2 SAAADI. Counted from cysteine to phenylalanine, this CDR3 has 13 amino acids. The entry carries no DNA sequence. Recombination connected TRBV10-2 to TRBJ1-2. The TCR comes from a human donor with an autoimmune cytopenia or autoimmune hepatitis (not recorded which). The sample consisted of peripheral blood. The CDR3 loop reads CASSEWGDYGYTF.